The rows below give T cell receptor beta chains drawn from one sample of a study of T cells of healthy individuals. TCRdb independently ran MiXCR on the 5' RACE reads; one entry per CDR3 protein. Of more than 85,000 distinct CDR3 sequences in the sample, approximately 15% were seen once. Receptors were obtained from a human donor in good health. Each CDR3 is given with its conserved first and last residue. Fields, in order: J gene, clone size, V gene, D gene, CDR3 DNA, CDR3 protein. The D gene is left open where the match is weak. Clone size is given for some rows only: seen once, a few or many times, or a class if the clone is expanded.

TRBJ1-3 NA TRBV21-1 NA TGTGCCAGCAGCAATTGGCGTCCGTCCTCTGGAAACACCATATATTTT CASSNWRPSSGNTIYF
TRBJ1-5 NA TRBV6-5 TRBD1 TGTGCCAGCAGTCGCGGGACAGGGGGCGTTTTCAGCAATCAGCCCCAGCATTTT CASSRGTGGVFSNQPQHF
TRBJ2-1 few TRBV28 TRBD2 TGTGCCAGCAGTATAGCCGGGACTAGTCGCGGAGAGCAGTTCTTC CASSIAGTSRGEQFF
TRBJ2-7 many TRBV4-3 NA TGCGCCAGCAGCCAAGATCTGATGCCAGACCTCGAGCAGTACTTC CASSQDLMPDLEQYF
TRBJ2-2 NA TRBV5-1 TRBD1 TGCGCCAGCAGCCCGGGACAGGGGATCGGCACCGGGGAGCTGTTTTTT CASSPGQGIGTGELFF
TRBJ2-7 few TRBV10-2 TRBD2 TGCGCCAGCACCGGGAGGCCCGATTTCAACGAGCAGTACTTC CASTGRPDFNEQYF
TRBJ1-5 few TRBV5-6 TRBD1 TGTGCCAGCAGCTTGGGAACTGGGACAGGGGTGCAGCCCCAGCATTTT CASSLGTGTGVQPQHF
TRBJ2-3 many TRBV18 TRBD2 TGTGCCAGCTCTCCCGGGACTAGCGGGAGAGATACGCAGTATTTT CASSPGTSGRDTQYF
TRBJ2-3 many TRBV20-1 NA TGCAGTGCCACGACCGGCGGGTATACGCAGTATTTT CSATTGGYTQYF
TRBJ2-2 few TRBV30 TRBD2 TGTGCCTGGTCGGGACTAGCGTCCGGGGAGCTGTTTTTT CAWSGLASGELFF
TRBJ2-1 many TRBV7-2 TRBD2 TGTGCCAGCAGCTTAGAAGGACTAGCGGGGTACAATGAGCAGTTCTTC CASSLEGLAGYNEQFF
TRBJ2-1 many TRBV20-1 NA TGCAGTGCTACAAAGGGGGGTTACAATGAGCAGTTCTTC CSATKGGYNEQFF
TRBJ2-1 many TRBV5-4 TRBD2 TGTGCCAGCAGCGAGGGACTAGCGGACTACAATGAGCAGTTCTTC CASSEGLADYNEQFF
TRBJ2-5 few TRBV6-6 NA TGTGCCAGCAGCCACAGTGGGGTTGCCCAAGAGACCCAGTACTTC CASSHSGVAQETQYF